The clone carrying this TCR beta chain was observed once. Authors' methods: How many nucleated cells were present was estimated from reference gene primer amplification. Data came from immunoSEQ multiplex PCR; TCRdb stores just in-frame clones and leaves some out. The V and J calls and clone size come from that table; D and trimming were worked out from the DNA. The data hold over 300,000 clones, with roughly 90% observed a single time. Participant-given clinical history determined each cohort assignment. This specimen comes from a study of blood T cell repertoires in COVID-19. About the research overall: Some COVID-19 samples were acute and others convalescent; all came from the United States, Italy and Spain. In each case, the material was cDNA or gDNA derived from T cells, B-cell-depleted T cells, or PBMCs.

CDR3 size: 17 residues. The V and J genes are TRBV21-1 and TRBJ1-4; the table calls TRBD1, which could not be checked here. TRBV21-1 is flagged as a pseudogene. The receptor was isolated from a woman aged 25 to 39 with acute COVID-19. The sample comprised PBMCs or T cells enriched from blood (not recorded which). Here the CDR3 reads CASSKGDRRGLREKLFF. CDR3 in DNA: TGTGCCAGCAGCAAAGGGGACAGGAGAGGTCTTCGGGAAAAACTGTTTTTT.